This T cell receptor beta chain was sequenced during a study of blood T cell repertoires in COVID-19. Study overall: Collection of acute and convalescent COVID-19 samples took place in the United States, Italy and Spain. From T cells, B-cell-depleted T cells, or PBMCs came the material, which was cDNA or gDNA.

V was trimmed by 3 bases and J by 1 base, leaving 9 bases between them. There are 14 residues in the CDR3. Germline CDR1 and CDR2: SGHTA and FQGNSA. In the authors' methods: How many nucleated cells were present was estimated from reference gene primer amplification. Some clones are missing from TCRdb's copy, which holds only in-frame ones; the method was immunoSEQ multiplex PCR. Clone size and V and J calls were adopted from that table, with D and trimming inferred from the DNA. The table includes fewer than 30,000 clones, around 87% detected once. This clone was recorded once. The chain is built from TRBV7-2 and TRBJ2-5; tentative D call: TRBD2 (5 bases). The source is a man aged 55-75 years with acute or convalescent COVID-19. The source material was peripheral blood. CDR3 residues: CASSLAGSQETQYF. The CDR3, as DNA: TGTGCCAGCAGCTTGGCGGGCAGCCAAGAGACCCAGTACTTC.